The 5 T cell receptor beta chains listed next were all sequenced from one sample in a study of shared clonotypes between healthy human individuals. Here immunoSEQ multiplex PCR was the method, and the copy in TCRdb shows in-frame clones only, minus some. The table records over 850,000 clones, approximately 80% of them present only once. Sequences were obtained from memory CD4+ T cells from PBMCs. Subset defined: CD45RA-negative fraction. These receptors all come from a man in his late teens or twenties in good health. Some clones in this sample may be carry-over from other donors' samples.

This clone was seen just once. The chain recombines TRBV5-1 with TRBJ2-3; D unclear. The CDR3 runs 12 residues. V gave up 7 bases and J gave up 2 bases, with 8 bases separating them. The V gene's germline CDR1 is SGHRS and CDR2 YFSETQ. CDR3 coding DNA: TGCGCCAGCGCACAGAACACAGATACGCAGTATTTT. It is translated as CASAQNTDTQYF.

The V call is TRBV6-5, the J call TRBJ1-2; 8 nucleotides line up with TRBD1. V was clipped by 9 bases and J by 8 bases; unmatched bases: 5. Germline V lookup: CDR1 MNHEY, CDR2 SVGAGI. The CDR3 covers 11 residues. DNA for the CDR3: TGTGCCAGTAGGGGGACAGGCGGCTACACCTTC. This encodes CASRGTGGYTF.

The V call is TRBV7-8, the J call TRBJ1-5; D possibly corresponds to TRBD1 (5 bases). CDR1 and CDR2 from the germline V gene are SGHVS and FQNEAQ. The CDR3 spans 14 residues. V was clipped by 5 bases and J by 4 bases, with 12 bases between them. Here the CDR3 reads CASSKGRENQPQHF. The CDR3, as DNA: TGTGCCAGCAGCAAGGGGAGGGAGAATCAGCCCCAGCATTTT.

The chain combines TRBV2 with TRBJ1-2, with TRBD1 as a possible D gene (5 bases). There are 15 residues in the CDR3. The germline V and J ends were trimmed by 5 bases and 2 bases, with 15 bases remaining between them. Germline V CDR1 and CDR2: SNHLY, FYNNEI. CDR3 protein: CASSLAGIGNYGYTF. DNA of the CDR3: TGTGCCAGCAGTTTAGCAGGGATTGGGAACTATGGCTACACCTTC.

CDR3 coding DNA: TGTGCCAGCAGCTCGAGGGGACTAGAAGGTAACGAGCAGTACTTC. It codes for CASSSRGLEGNEQYF. This chain uses TRBV7-9 with TRBJ2-7, with TRBD2 identical over 8 bases. The trim removed 4 bases at V and 5 bases at J, leaving 10 bases unmatched. Germline CDR1 reads SEHNR; CDR2 reads FQNEAQ (reference sequence). CDR3 size: 15 residues.